These 23 T cell receptor beta chains share one sample of origin, sequenced in a study of cytomegalovirus exposure and HLA in healthy donors. PCR employed 60 Vbeta and 13 Jbeta primers. The table came from immunoSEQ multiplex PCR; TCRdb's copy has only in-frame clones and leaves some out. Of about 130,000 clones listed, approximately 77% were seen once; the top ten hold around 1.3%. Source material: PBMCs. Receptors were obtained from a woman aged 40 to 49 in good health and CMV-seronegative.

The V and J genes are TRBV18 and TRBJ2-1; 8 bases line up with TRBD2. Germline V lookup: CDR1 KGHSH, CDR2 LQKENI. V was pared by 3 bases and J by 9 bases, with 16 bases of the junction left unmatched. The CDR3 is 17 residues long. For the CDR3, the DNA is TGTGCCAGCTCACCCCCCAGGGGCCGGGGGGGAGAAGGTGAGCAGTTCTTC. As protein: CASSPPRGRGGEGEQFF.

This clone was recorded a few times. The chain combines TRBV11-3 with TRBJ2-7; TRBD2 matches 11 bases. CDR3 length: 15 residues. Germline assignment: CDR1 SGHNT and CDR2 YENEEA. V shed 6 bases, J shed 3 bases, and the junction held 7 bases outside the gene matches. The CDR3 region has the DNA TGTGCCAGCAGGCGTCTAGCGGGGGGCCACTACGAGCAGTACTTC. Translated, it gives CASRRLAGGHYEQYF. The full variable domain, its missing parts supplied by reference TRBV11-3 and TRBJ2-7, is EAGVVQSPRYKIIEKKQPVAFWCNPISGHNTLYWYLQNLGQGPELLIRYENEEAVDDSQLPKDRFSAERLKGVDSTLKIQPAELGDSAVYLCASRRLAGGHYEQYFGPGTRLTVT.

Only a few counts were recorded for this clone. The chain uses TRBV4-3 and TRBJ1-1; D is unresolved. The V and J ends lost 0 bases and 5 bases respectively, with 13 bases between them. There are 15 residues in the CDR3. Germline V lookup: CDR1 LGHNA, CDR2 YSLEER. CDR3 in amino acids: CASSQEWRGRTEAFF. The CDR3 DNA sequence: TGCGCCAGCAGCCAAGAGTGGCGCGGGCGGACTGAAGCTTTCTTT.

This clone was seen only a few times. CDR3 amino acids: CASSLGPVQGSEQYF. For the CDR3, the DNA is TGCGCCAGCAGCTTGGGGCCGGTGCAGGGAAGTGAGCAGTACTTC. The rearrangement uses TRBV5-1 and TRBJ2-7; D may be TRBD1 (5 bases). Trimming pared 0 bases from V and 7 bases from J, leaving 17 bases between. Germline V gives CDR1 SGHRS, CDR2 YFSETQ. The CDR3 covers 15 residues.

The rearrangement joins TRBV28 to TRBJ1-2; 7 positions agree with TRBD1. There are 15 residues in the CDR3. The junction had 6 bases not matched to a gene; V was cut back by 3 bases and J by 2 bases. The germline CDR1 and CDR2 sequences are MDHEN and SYDVKM. CDR3 DNA: TGTGCCAGCAGTTTTTTAGACAGGGAGAACTATGGCTACACCTTC. Its protein is CASSFLDRENYGYTF.

The rearrangement links TRBV27 to TRBJ1-1; 9 bases line up with TRBD1. From germline, CDR1 is MNHEY and CDR2 SMNVEV (reference sequence). V lost 6 bases, J lost 5 bases, and 10 bases stayed unmatched. The CDR3 is 15 amino acids. CDR3 sequence: CASRGQGQVGTEAFF. In DNA, the CDR3 is TGTGCCAGCAGGGGACAGGGCCAAGTAGGGACTGAAGCTTTCTTT.

The gene calls are TRBV2 and TRBJ1-1, with 8 nucleotides matching TRBD1. The CDR3 has 15 amino acids. Germline lookup yields CDR1 SNHLY and CDR2 FYNNEI. V lost 6 bases to trimming and J lost 1 base; unmatched junction nucleotides: 7. The CDR3 DNA is TGTGCCAGCAGCCGGACAGGGCCGAAGAACACTGAAGCTTTCTTT. It is translated as CASSRTGPKNTEAFF.

The chain is built from TRBV7-2 and TRBJ2-2; maybe TRBD2 (6 bases). V lost 5 bases, J lost 7 bases, and 8 bases lay in between. This CDR3 comprises 12 residues. Germline assignment: CDR1 SGHTA and CDR2 FQGNSA. Here the CDR3 reads CASSPRGGELFF. In nucleotides, the CDR3 is TGTGCCAGCAGCCCGCGGGGCGGGGAGCTGTTTTTT.

The CDR3 spells CASSQGGQGTEAFF. Here the CDR3 DNA reads TGCGCCAGCAGCCAGGGTGGACAGGGGACTGAAGCTTTCTTT. The V gene is TRBV5-1, the J gene TRBJ1-1; 9 bases fit TRBD1. V gave up 4 bases and J gave up 5 bases; unmatched junction bases: 6. Germline lookup yields CDR1 SGHRS and CDR2 YFSETQ. CDR3 length equals 14 residues.

This chain joins TRBV5-1 and TRBJ2-7; a weak D match, TRBD2 (6 bases). The CDR3 consists of 17 residues. V was clipped by 0 bases and J by 2 bases, with 18 bases between them. The germline gives CDR1 SGHRS, CDR2 YFSETQ. The CDR3 sequence is CASSLEGGGFFPYEQYF. CDR3 bases: TGCGCCAGCAGCTTGGAGGGTGGGGGGTTTTTCCCCTACGAGCAGTACTTC.

As to this clone: An end of the junction does not agree with germline; a read error may underlie this. The chain combines TRBV7-9 with TRBJ1-1; 7 bases match TRBD1. The CDR3 has 15 amino acids. Germline assignment: CDR1 SEHNR and CDR2 FQNEAQ (reference sequence). DNA for the CDR3: TGTTCCAGCAGCCGAGACGACAGGGCGAACACTGAAGCTTTCTTT. It specifies CSSSRDDRANTEAFF.

This sequence joins TRBV7-2 and TRBJ2-3; 8 nucleotides line up with TRBD2. Unmatched junction bases numbered 2, after V lost 1 base and J lost 2 bases. This CDR3 region has 15 residues. The germline CDR1 and CDR2 sequences are SGHTA and FQGNSA. The CDR3 reads CASSLGGGFTDTQYF. The DNA for the CDR3 is TGTGCCAGCAGCTTAGGCGGGGGGTTCACAGATACGCAGTATTTT.

This chain connects TRBV6-4 to TRBJ2-6; the match to TRBD2 covers 13 bases. J was trimmed by 2 bases and V by 7 bases; bases with no gene match: 5. This CDR3 has 17 amino acids. The germline V gene encodes CDR1 MRHNA and CDR2 SNTAGT. The CDR3 loop reads CASTPGTSGAGANVLTF. CDR3 bases: TGTGCCAGCACCCCTGGGACTAGCGGGGCTGGGGCCAACGTCCTGACTTTC.

The chain is built from TRBV5-8 and TRBJ2-2, with D maybe TRBD2 (5 bases). The V end was cut by 0 bases, the J end by 4 bases, with 16 bases between. CDR3 size: 17 residues. Germline V gene sequence: CDR1 SGHTS, CDR2 YDEGEE. The chain's CDR3 is CASSLGRAGPSTGELFF. DNA for the CDR3: TGTGCCAGCAGCTTGGGGCGGGCAGGCCCGAGCACCGGGGAGCTGTTTTTT.

The rearrangement uses TRBV7-6 and TRBJ2-2; D is uncertain. The V and J ends lost 2 bases and 5 bases respectively, with 6 bases between them. The germline V gene encodes CDR1 SGHVS and CDR2 FNYEAQ. The CDR3 totals 13 residues. CDR3 DNA sequence: TGTGCCAGCAGCTTATCTTCGACCGGGGAGCTGTTTTTT. Its protein product is CASSLSSTGELFF.

The rearrangement uses TRBV25-1 and TRBJ1-6; 8 bases line up with TRBD1. The V segment lost 4 bases and the J segment 9 bases; nucleotides outside the gene matches: 11. This CDR3 region has 16 residues. Germline CDR1 is MGHDK and CDR2 is SYGVNS. The CDR3 sequence is CASSASRAGGSSPLHF. The CDR3 nucleotides read TGTGCCAGCAGTGCGAGCCGGGCAGGGGGCTCTTCACCCCTCCACTTT.

The J gene is TRBJ2-1, the V gene TRBV18; 8 bases map to TRBD1. The trim removed 3 bases at V and 3 bases at J, leaving 4 bases unmatched. Germline assignment: CDR1 KGHSH and CDR2 LQKENI. The CDR3 has 15 amino acids. CDR3 nucleotide sequence: TGTGCCAGCTCACCGACAGGGGACCTCTACAATGAGCAGTTCTTC. It specifies CASSPTGDLYNEQFF.

This clone has only a few counts. Germline and junction disagree at one end, which may indicate a read error. This rearrangement joins TRBV27 to TRBJ2-7; TRBD1 matches at 10 bases. Germline values: CDR1 MNHEY, CDR2 SMNVEV (reference sequence). This CDR3 has 13 amino acids. CDR3 nucleotide sequence: TGTGCCAGCAGTTTGGGACAGGGGATGTCCCCCTTCTTC. As protein: CASSLGQGMSPFF.

This clone was observed a few times. CDR3 DNA: TGCGCCAGCAGCGAAGTTAACAGCCTGCACGAGCAGTACTTC. Translating it yields CASSEVNSLHEQYF. This chain connects TRBV5-1 to TRBJ2-7; D not certain. The CDR3 length is 14 residues. Germline CDR1 reads SGHRS; CDR2 reads YFSETQ. V lost 4 bases and J 5 bases, leaving 16 bases between the germline ends. The full variable domain, completed using reference TRBV5-1 and TRBJ2-7, is KAGVTQTPRYLIKTRGQQVTLSCSPISGHRSVSWYQQTPGQGLQFLFEYFSETQRNKGNFPGRFSGRQFSNSRSEMNVSTLELGDSALYLCASSEVNSLHEQYFGPGTRLTVT.

This chain connects TRBV7-2 to TRBJ2-7; tentatively, D is TRBD2 (7 bases). The V end lost 2 bases, the J end lost 6 bases, and 11 bases lay between the germline ends. Germline V gene lookup returns CDR1 SGHTA and CDR2 FQGNSA. The CDR3 has 13 amino acids. The CDR3 region has the DNA TGTGCCAGCAGCTTATTAGGGGGGGGCGAGCAGTACTTC. It encodes CASSLLGGGEQYF.

This clone showed up just a few times. The chain carries TRBV4-2 and TRBJ1-2; 8 bases agree with TRBD1. Germline CDR1 is LGHNA and CDR2 is YNFKEQ. The CDR3 spans 17 residues. Unmatched junction bases numbered 12, after V lost 0 bases and J lost 6 bases. For the CDR3, the DNA is TGTGCCAGCAGCCAAGAGGTGGTCGACTGGACAGGGAATGGCTACACCTTC. The encoded protein is CASSQEVVDWTGNGYTF.

The J gene is TRBJ1-6, the V gene TRBV6-5; D not resolved. Germline V gene data show CDR1 as MNHEY and CDR2 as SVGAGI. The CDR3 sequence is 14 residues long. V lost 1 base and J 7 bases, leaving 8 bases between the germline ends. The CDR3 DNA reads as TGTGCCAGCAGTTACTTCGTAGAGAATTCACCCCTCCACTTT. The encoded protein is CASSYFVENSPLHF.

This chain joins TRBV6-1 and TRBJ1-2, with D perhaps matching TRBD1 (6 bases). CDR1 and CDR2 from the germline V gene are MNHNS and SASEGT. V dropped 1 base and J dropped 7 bases, with 13 bases sitting between them. This CDR3 spans 14 amino acids. DNA of the CDR3: TGTGCCAGCAGTGAAGTGGCAGGGGCGCGTGGCTACACCTTC. Protein: CASSEVAGARGYTF.